Below, one T cell receptor beta chain is given with its context. This sample was taken from a study of T cells in localized non-small cell lung cancer. Data came from immunoSEQ multiplex PCR; TCRdb stores just in-frame clones and leaves some out. Of roughly 38,000 clones listed, approximately 90% are singletons. CDR3 size: 15 residues. Trimming took 5 bases from V and 1 from J; bases not matched to a gene: 4. CDR1 and CDR2 (germline): SGHDN, FVKESK. Sequencing used peripheral blood mononuclear cells, obtained before any cancer treatment. The V call is TRBV14, the J call TRBJ2-1, with TRBD2 identical over 8 bases. This TCR was recovered from a male donor at least 60 years old with stage II lung adenocarcinoma. CDR3 in DNA: TGTGCCAGCAGCTATCGGGGGGGGTCCTACAATGAGCAGTTCTTC. It yields the protein CASSYRGGSYNEQFF. Together with reference TRBV14 and TRBJ2-1, the CDR3 gives the full variable domain: EAGVTQFPSHSVIEKGQTVTLRCDPISGHDNLYWYRRVMGKEIKFLLHFVKESKQDESGMPNNRFLAERTGGTYSTLKVQPAELEDSGVYFCASSYRGGSYNEQFFGPGTRLTVL.